Shown below are 8 T cell receptor beta chains from a single sample sequenced in a study of Ad26.COV2.S vaccination and SARS-CoV-2 variants. The treatment was: around 19 received Ad26.COV2.S at low or high dose, single or two shots; 5 received placebo; per-sample allocation not given. It was on day 63 after the first vaccine or placebo injection that samples were taken. Profiled with immunoSEQ multiplex PCR; TCRdb holds only in-frame clones, not every one. Of about 440,000 clones in the sample, less than 95% were seen once. Here the sequenced sample was peripheral blood, taken in a trial of Ad26.COV2.S vaccine versus placebo. The source of these receptors is a person between 18 and 59 years old who received the Ad26.COV2.S COVID-19 vaccine or a placebo.

The J gene is TRBJ1-2, the V gene TRBV7-2, with D hard to call. Trimming removed 0 bases from V and 4 bases from J, with 9 bases in between. This CDR3 contains 14 residues. Germline loops: CDR1 SGHTA, CDR2 FQGNSA. The CDR3 DNA sequence: TGTGCCAGCAGCTTAGCGGCAGGACCCTATGGCTACACCTTC. Translating gives CASSLAAGPYGYTF.

In nucleotides, the CDR3 is TGTGCCAGCAGCTTAGGTAACCAAGAGACCCAGTACTTC. Protein sequence: CASSLGNQETQYF. This chain connects TRBV7-9 to TRBJ2-5; D is ambiguous. Trimming removed 1 base from V and 0 bases from J, with 3 bases in between. This CDR3 has 13 amino acids. Germline values: CDR1 SEHNR, CDR2 FQNEAQ (reference sequence). Combining the CDR3 with reference TRBV7-9 and TRBJ2-5 gives the whole variable domain DTGVSQNPRHKITKRGQNVTFRCDPISEHNRLYWYRQTLGQGPEFLTYFQNEAQLEKSRLLSDRFSAERPKGSFSTLEIQRTEQGDSAMYLCASSLGNQETQYFGPGTRLLVL.

The gene calls are TRBV7-9 and TRBJ2-2; 13 positions agree with TRBD2. V shed 5 bases, J shed 4 bases, and the junction held 10 bases outside the gene matches. Germline assignment: CDR1 SEHNR and CDR2 FQNEAQ (reference sequence). CDR3 length equals 18 residues. CDR3 in amino acids: CASSPRLLAGGATGELFF. DNA of the CDR3: TGTGCCAGCAGCCCTCGCCTACTAGCGGGAGGGGCCACCGGGGAGCTGTTTTTT.

This sequence joins TRBV4-1 and TRBJ2-7, with 7 bases lining up with TRBD2. The CDR3 length is 14 residues. Germline V gene data show CDR1 as MGHRA and CDR2 as YSYEKL. The trim removed 1 base at V and 7 bases at J, leaving 7 bases unmatched. Here the CDR3 DNA reads TGCGCCAGCAGCCAAGCTAGCGGTGCGGGGGAGCAGTACTTC. Translation: CASSQASGAGEQYF.

The rearrangement uses TRBV7-9 and TRBJ2-1; 9 bases agree with TRBD2. The CDR3 contains 16 residues. The ends lost 5 bases at V and 7 bases at J; junction bases unmatched: 12. In germline, CDR1 is SEHNR, CDR2 FQNEAQ (reference sequence). The CDR3 reads CASSPPPPGLANEQFF. CDR3 DNA: TGTGCCAGCAGCCCCCCCCCACCGGGACTAGCAAATGAGCAGTTCTTC.

This sequence joins TRBV29-1 and TRBJ1-2; the D gene is possibly TRBD1 (5 bases). Trimming pared 5 bases from V and 3 bases from J, leaving 16 bases between. This CDR3 is built from 14 residues. CDR1 and CDR2 (germline): SQVTM, ANQGSEA. This CDR3 reads CSVWGEGKDYGYTF. The DNA of the CDR3 is TGCAGCGTTTGGGGGGAGGGAAAGGACTATGGCTACACCTTC.

This clone showed up just once. The chain recombines TRBV6-2 or TRBV6-3 with TRBJ2-1, with D tentatively TRBD2 (5 bases). Per germline, CDR1 MNHEY and CDR2 SVGEGT. CDR3 size: 13 residues. V lost 6 bases, J lost 12 bases, and 18 bases lay in between. In DNA, the CDR3 is TGTGCCAGCAGCTCCTCGGGATTTCCGGTGCAGTTCTTC. It encodes CASSSSGFPVQFF.

V gene TRBV19 combines with J gene TRBJ2-2; D gene uncertain. CDR3 size: 14 residues. Trimming left V 5 bases short and J 4 bases short, with 11 bases between. The germline CDR1 and CDR2 sequences are LNHDA and SQIVND (reference sequence). CDR3 sequence: CASSWRMSTGELFF. Here the CDR3 DNA reads TGTGCCAGTAGTTGGCGTATGAGCACCGGGGAGCTGTTTTTT.